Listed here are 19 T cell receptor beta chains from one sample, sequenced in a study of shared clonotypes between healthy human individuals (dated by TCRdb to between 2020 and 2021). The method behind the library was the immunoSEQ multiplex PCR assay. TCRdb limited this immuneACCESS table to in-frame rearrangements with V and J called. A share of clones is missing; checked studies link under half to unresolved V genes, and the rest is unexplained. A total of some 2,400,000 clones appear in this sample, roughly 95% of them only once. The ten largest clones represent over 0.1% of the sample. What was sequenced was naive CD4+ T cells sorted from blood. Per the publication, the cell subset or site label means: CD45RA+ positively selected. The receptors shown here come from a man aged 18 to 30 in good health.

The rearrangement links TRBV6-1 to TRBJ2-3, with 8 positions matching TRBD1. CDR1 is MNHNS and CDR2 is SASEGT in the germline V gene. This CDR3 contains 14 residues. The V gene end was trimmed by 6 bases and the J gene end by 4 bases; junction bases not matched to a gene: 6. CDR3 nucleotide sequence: TGTGCCAGCAGCCAAGGGACAGGCCCAGATACGCAGTATTTT. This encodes CASSQGTGPDTQYF.

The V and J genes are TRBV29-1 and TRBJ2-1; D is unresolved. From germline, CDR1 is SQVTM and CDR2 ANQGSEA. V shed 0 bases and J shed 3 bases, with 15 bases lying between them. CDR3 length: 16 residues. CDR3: CSVEDQWPPRYNEQFF. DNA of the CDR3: TGCAGCGTTGAAGATCAATGGCCCCCTCGCTACAATGAGCAGTTCTTC.

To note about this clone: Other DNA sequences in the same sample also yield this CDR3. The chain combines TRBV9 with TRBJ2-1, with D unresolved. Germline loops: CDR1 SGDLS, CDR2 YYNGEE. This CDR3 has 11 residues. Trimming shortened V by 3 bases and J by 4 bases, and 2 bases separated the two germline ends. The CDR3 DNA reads TGTGCCAGCAGCGGTTACAATGAGCAGTTCTTC. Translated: CASSGYNEQFF.

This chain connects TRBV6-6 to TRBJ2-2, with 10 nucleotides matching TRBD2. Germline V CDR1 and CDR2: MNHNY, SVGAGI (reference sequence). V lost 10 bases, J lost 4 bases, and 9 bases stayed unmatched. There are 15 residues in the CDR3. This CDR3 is CATGTSASSTGELFF. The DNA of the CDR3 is TGTGCCACCGGGACTAGCGCTTCGAGCACCGGGGAGCTGTTTTTT.

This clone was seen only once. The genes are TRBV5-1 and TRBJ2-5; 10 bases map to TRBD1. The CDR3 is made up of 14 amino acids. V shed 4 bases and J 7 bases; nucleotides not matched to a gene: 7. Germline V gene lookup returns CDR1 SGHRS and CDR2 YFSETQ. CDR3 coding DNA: TGCGCCAGCAGCCCATGGACAGGGGGGGTGACCCAGTACTTC. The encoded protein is CASSPWTGGVTQYF.

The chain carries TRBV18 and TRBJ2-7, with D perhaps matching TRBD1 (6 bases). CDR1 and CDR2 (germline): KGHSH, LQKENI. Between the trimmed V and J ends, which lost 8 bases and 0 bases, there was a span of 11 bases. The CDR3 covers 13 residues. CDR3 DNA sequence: TGTGCCAGCAAAACGACAGGCTCCTACGAGCAGTACTTC. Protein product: CASKTTGSYEQYF.

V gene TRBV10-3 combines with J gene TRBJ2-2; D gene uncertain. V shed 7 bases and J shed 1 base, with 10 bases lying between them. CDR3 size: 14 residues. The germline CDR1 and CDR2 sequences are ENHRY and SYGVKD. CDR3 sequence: CAINGPMNTGELFF. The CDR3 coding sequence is TGTGCCATCAACGGACCGATGAACACCGGGGAGCTGTTTTTT.

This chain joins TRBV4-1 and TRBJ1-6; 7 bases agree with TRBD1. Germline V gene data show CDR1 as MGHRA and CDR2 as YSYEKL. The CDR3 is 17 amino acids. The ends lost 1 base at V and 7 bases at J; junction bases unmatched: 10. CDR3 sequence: CASSQVIRDRGNSPLHF. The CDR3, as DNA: TGCGCCAGCAGCCAAGTAATCAGGGACAGAGGGAATTCACCCCTCCACTTT.

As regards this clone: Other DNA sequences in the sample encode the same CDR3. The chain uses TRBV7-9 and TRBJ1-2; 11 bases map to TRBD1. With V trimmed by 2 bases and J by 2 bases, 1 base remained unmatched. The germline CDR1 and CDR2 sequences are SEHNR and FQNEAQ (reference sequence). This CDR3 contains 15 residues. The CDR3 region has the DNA TGTGCCAGCAGCTTACGGGACAGGGGGAACTATGGCTACACCTTC. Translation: CASSLRDRGNYGYTF.

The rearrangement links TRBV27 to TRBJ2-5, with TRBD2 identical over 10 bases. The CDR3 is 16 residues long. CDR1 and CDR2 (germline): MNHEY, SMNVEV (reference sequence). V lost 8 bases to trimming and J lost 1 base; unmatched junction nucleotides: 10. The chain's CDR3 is CASGRVSSGGQETQYF. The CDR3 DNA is TGTGCCAGCGGTAGGGTCTCTAGCGGGGGCCAAGAGACCCAGTACTTC.

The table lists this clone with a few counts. The CDR3 DNA follows: TGTGCCACCAGGAGGGGGCCTGCGAACACTGAAGCTTTCTTT. It specifies CATRRGPANTEAFF. The V gene is TRBV19, the J gene TRBJ1-1; 7 nucleotides align to TRBD1. V lost 10 bases and J lost 1; bases outside the gene matches: 9. The CDR3 totals 14 residues. Germline CDR1 and CDR2: LNHDA and SQIVND (reference sequence).

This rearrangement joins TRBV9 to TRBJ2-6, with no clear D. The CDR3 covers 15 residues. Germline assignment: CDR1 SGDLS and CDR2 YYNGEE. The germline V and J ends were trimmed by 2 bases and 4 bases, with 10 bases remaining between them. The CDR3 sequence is CASSVRATGANVLTF. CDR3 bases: TGTGCCAGCAGCGTGCGAGCGACCGGGGCCAACGTCCTGACTTTC. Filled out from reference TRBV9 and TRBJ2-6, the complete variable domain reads DSGVTQTPKHLITATGQRVTLRCSPRSGDLSVYWYQQSLDQGLQFLIQYYNGEERAKGNILERFSAQQFPDLHSELNLSSLELGDSALYFCASSVRATGANVLTFGAGSRLTVL.

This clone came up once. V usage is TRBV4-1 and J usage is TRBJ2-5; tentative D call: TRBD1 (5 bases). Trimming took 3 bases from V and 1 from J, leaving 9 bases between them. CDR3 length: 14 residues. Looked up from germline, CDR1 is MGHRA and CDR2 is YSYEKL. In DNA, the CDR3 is TGCGCCAGCAGCCACCGACAGAGCCAAGAGACCCAGTACTTC. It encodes CASSHRQSQETQYF.

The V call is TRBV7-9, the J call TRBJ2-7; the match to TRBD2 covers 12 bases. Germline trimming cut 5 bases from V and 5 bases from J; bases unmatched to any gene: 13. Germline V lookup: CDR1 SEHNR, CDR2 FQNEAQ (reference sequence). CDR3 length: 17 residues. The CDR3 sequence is CASSGRSSGRALNEQYF. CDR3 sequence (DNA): TGTGCCAGCAGCGGTCGTTCTAGCGGGAGGGCCCTCAACGAGCAGTACTTC.

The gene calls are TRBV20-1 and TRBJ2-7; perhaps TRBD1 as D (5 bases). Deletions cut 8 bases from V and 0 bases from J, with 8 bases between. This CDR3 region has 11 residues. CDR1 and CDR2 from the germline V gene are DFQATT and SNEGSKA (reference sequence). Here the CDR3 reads CSPQVSYEQYF. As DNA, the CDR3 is TGCAGTCCACAGGTCTCCTACGAGCAGTACTTC.

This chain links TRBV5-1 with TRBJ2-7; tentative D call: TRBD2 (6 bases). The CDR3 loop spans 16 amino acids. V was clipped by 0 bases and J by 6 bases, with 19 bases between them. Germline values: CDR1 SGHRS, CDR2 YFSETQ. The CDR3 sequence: CASSLGEGLLSSEQYF. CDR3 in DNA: TGCGCCAGCAGCTTGGGAGAGGGACTTCTATCTTCCGAGCAGTACTTC.

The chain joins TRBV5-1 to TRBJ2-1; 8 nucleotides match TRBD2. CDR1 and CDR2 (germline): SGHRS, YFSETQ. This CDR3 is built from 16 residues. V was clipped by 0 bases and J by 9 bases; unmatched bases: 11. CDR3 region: CASSLVGSGIGGEQFF. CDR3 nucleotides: TGCGCCAGCAGCTTGGTTGGTAGCGGGATAGGGGGTGAGCAGTTCTTC.

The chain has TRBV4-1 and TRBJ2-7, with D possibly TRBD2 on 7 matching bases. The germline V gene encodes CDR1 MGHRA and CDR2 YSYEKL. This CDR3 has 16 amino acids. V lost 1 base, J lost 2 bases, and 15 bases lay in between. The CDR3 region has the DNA TGCGCCAGCAGCCAAGGTGGCGGGGGCCCACCCTACGAGCAGTACTTC. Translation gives CASSQGGGGPPYEQYF.

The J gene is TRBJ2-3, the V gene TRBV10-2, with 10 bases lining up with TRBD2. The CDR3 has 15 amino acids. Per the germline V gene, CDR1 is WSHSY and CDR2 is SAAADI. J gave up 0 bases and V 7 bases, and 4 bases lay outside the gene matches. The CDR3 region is CASIRTSGSTDTQYF. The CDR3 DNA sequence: TGCGCCAGCATAAGGACTAGCGGTAGCACAGATACGCAGTATTTT.